This entry concerns a single TCR beta chain. This record comes from a study of blood T cell repertoires in COVID-19. Study information: The United States, Italy and Spain were the sources of the acute and convalescent COVID-19 samples.

Original handling: Amplification with reference gene primers provided the estimates of nucleated cell counts. Generated by immunoSEQ multiplex PCR, the TCRdb table keeps only in-frame clones and is missing some. The V and J calls and the clone size are those of that table, but D and trimming were determined from the DNA. The sample has about 130,000 clones, approximately 83% seen once. CDR3 length: 14 amino acids. The V and J ends lost 0 bases and 6 bases respectively, with 11 bases between them. The germline gives CDR1 SGHRS, CDR2 YFSETQ. The chain links TRBV5-1 to TRBJ2-3, with D possibly being TRBD1 (6 bases). Sequenced: peripheral blood. The sequence was obtained from a woman aged 80 or older with acute or convalescent COVID-19. The CDR3 nucleotides read TGCGCCAGCAGCTTGGAGAGTCAGGGGGATACGCAGTATTTT. Protein: CASSLESQGDTQYF.